The clone carrying this TCR beta chain was recorded a few times. Its antigen is still unknown. The V gene end was trimmed by 4 bases and the J gene end by 3 bases; junction bases not matched to a gene: 6. In germline, CDR1 is SNHLY, CDR2 FYNNEI. The CDR3 is made up of 16 amino acids. Sequencing used immunoSEQ multiplex PCR; TCRdb keeps in-frame clones, though not all of them. The table lists over 6,500 clones, around three fifths of them singletons. The record originates from a study of memory B cells and T cells in multiple sclerosis. Findings of the study overall: Shared clonotype counts depended on differing compartment clone-set sizes and were normalized.

Source material: memory (CD45RO+) CD8+ T cells from blood. The TCR comes from a human donor with multiple sclerosis. V gene TRBV2 combines with J gene TRBJ2-5; 12 positions agree with TRBD2. CDR3 sequence: CASSVSLAGGKETQYF. The CDR3 DNA reads as TGTGCCAGCAGTGTGTCGCTAGCGGGGGGGAAAGAGACCCAGTACTTC.